The sequence of this TCR beta chain was determined in a study of shared T cell receptors in the human thymus. Clones were sequenced by immunoSEQ multiplex PCR, and TCRdb holds only the in-frame ones, with some missing. The table includes about 660,000 clones, more than 70% detected once. This clone has just one count. From germline, CDR1 is SGHVS and CDR2 FNYEAQ. This CDR3 has 16 amino acids. V shed 2 bases and J 5 bases; nucleotides not matched to a gene: 6. This sample was shared with a second study, whose subject was human thymus T cells. According to that study: In corrective heart surgery, resections were taken, and these provided the thymus tissue. Thymic and blood repertoires showed apparently biased V and J gene usage.

The rearrangement joins TRBV7-6 to TRBJ1-6; 7 bases are a match to TRBD1. Sequencing was performed on thymocytes. This TCR derives from a boy in the first two years of life with a congenital heart defect. CDR3 sequence reads: CASSLKGAGDNSPLHF. The CDR3 DNA reads TGTGCCAGCAGCTTAAAGGGGGCTGGCGATAATTCACCCCTCCACTTT.